A single TCR beta chain is shown here with its context. Assay: immunoSEQ multiplex PCR; the TCRdb copy retains only in-frame clones and omits some. The table lists 250,000 to 400,000 clones, about 91% of them singletons. Trimming stripped 0 bases from V and 8 bases from J, with 25 bases between. Germline lookup yields CDR1 SGHTA and CDR2 FQGNSA. The CDR3 is made up of 18 amino acids. This sample stems from a study of blood T cell repertoires in COVID-19. Looking at the study overall: PBMCs, B-cell-depleted T cells, or T cells provided the cDNA or gDNA that made up the material.

Patients from Seattle were sampled longitudinally, starting during active infection. The sequenced sample consisted of peripheral blood. The V and J genes are TRBV7-2 and TRBJ1-2, with D perhaps TRBD1 (6 bases). The clonotype originates from a woman in her thirties with COVID-19, enrolled during active disease. The CDR3 loop is CASSLAARGGPRLIGYTF. CDR3 nucleotides: TGTGCCAGCAGCTTAGCGGCCAGGGGAGGGCCTAGGTTGATAGGCTACACCTTC.